This record concerns one TCR beta chain sequence. Its antigen is unidentified. In the PCR, 60 Vbeta and 13 Jbeta primers were used. Sequenced by immunoSEQ multiplex PCR; TCRdb stores in-frame clones only, minus some. The sample shows more than 110,000 clones, about four fifths of them seen only once. This sample was taken from a study of cytomegalovirus exposure and HLA in healthy donors. Regarding the study as a whole: According to an earlier analysis, most TCR beta V segments yielded productive rearrangements about 90% or about 30% of the time. TCR beta sequences numbering around 15,000 were associated with HLA alleles at 0.05 false discovery rate in a later analysis.

This CDR3 contains 16 residues. Trimming took off 1 base at V and 3 bases at J, with 14 bases between the two ends. Germline V CDR1 and CDR2: MGHRA, YSYEKL. The TCR comes from a man aged 30-40 years in good health and CMV-seronegative. The sample taken for sequencing was PBMCs. The chain joins TRBV4-1 to TRBJ2-3; D uncertain. The CDR3 DNA sequence: TGCGCCAGCAGCCAAGCCTTGGTTATGGAGACAGATACGCAGTATTTT. Translation: CASSQALVMETDTQYF.